What follows are 11 T cell receptor beta chains derived from one specimen sequenced in a study of OX40 agonist ivuxolimab in advanced cancers. Produced via immunoSEQ multiplex PCR; TCRdb's table is partial and in-frame only. In the table there are some 96,000 clones, around nine tenths of which are singletons. The specimen comprised CD4+ or CD8+ T cells sorted from blood, sampled in a trial of the OX40 agonist ivuxolimab. Every receptor here comes from an adult with an advanced solid tumor such as melanoma, head and neck, liver or kidney cancer.

This clone turned up a few times. CDR3 loop: CASNSPGQANYGYTF. CDR3 nucleotides: TGTGCCAGCAACTCACCGGGACAGGCGAACTATGGCTACACCTTC. The chain links TRBV9 to TRBJ1-2, with 8 bases fitting TRBD1. J lost 2 bases, V lost 6 bases, and 9 bases had no gene match. CDR1 is SGDLS and CDR2 is YYNGEE in the germline V gene. The CDR3 runs to 15 residues.

The table lists this clone with a count of one. Other DNA sequences from this sample encode an identical CDR3 as well. The rearrangement links TRBV5-1 to TRBJ2-7; tentatively, D is TRBD1 (6 bases). Germline V lookup: CDR1 SGHRS, CDR2 YFSETQ. This CDR3 spans 14 amino acids. V lost 0 bases and J 2 bases, leaving 9 bases between the germline ends. CDR3 in DNA: TGCGCCAGCAGCTTGGACAGGGCGACCTACGAGCAGTACTTC. Its protein product is CASSLDRATYEQYF.

The chain links TRBV9 to TRBJ1-2; D is possibly TRBD1 (6 bases). The V gene lost 4 bases and the J gene lost 2 bases, with 9 bases spanning the gap. CDR3 length: 13 amino acids. Germline V gene lookup returns CDR1 SGDLS and CDR2 YYNGEE. As DNA, the CDR3 is TGTGCCAGCAGCCCGGGGGGCAACTATGGCTACACCTTC. Translating gives CASSPGGNYGYTF.

The V gene is TRBV5-1, the J gene TRBJ2-2; 8 bases map to TRBD2. This CDR3 has 16 residues. V gave up 5 bases and J gave up 0 bases; unmatched junction bases: 6. Germline-derived CDR1 and CDR2 are SGHRS and YFSETQ. CDR3 sequence (DNA): TGCGCCAGCAGGCTAGCGGGCCGAGCGAACACCGGGGAGCTGTTTTTT. Amino acid sequence: CASRLAGRANTGELFF.

The chain is built from TRBV6-1 and TRBJ2-1; 7 nucleotides agree with TRBD1. The CDR3 is 16 residues long. The V and J ends lost 1 base and 0 bases, in that order; junction bases with no gene match: 3. CDR1 is MNHNS, CDR2 SASEGT, per germline. The DNA of the CDR3 is TGTGCCAGCAGTGAAGAGGGGGCGAGCTCCTACAATGAGCAGTTCTTC. It yields the protein CASSEEGASSYNEQFF.

The gene calls are TRBV9 and TRBJ1-5; 7 positions match TRBD1. This CDR3 has 14 residues. Germline trimming cut 4 bases from V and 6 bases from J; bases unmatched to any gene: 7. Germline V gives CDR1 SGDLS, CDR2 YYNGEE. CDR3 region: CASSRTGFVQPQHF. The CDR3 nucleotides read TGTGCCAGCAGCAGGACAGGTTTCGTTCAGCCCCAGCATTTT.

The CDR3 loop reads CASSQGRGGANVLTF. Here the CDR3 DNA reads TGTGCCAGCAGCCAAGGAAGGGGTGGGGCCAACGTCCTGACTTTC. The rearrangement uses TRBV7-2 and TRBJ2-6; possibly TRBD1 for D (5 bases). The CDR3 is 15 residues long. Trimming removed 5 bases at V and 3 bases at J, with 11 bases between. The germline V gene encodes CDR1 SGHTA and CDR2 FQGNSA.

The chain uses TRBV18 and TRBJ2-3, with 12 bases fitting TRBD2. The CDR3 spans 18 residues. The V and J ends lost 5 bases and 3 bases, in that order; junction bases with no gene match: 12. CDR1 KGHSH and CDR2 LQKENI come from the germline V gene. The CDR3 reads CASSATSGGPGGTDTQYF. CDR3 DNA sequence: TGTGCCAGCTCAGCGACTAGCGGGGGCCCAGGTGGGACAGATACGCAGTATTTT.

The CDR3 protein is CASTQGGVGNTIYF. The CDR3, as DNA: TGTGCCAGCACCCAAGGGGGGGTAGGAAACACCATATATTTT. The V and J genes are TRBV2 and TRBJ1-3, with D perhaps TRBD1 (6 bases). From germline, CDR1 is SNHLY and CDR2 FYNNEI. The CDR3 has 14 residues. Trimming shortened V by 7 bases and J by 4 bases, and 14 bases separated the two germline ends.

The rearrangement uses TRBV19 and TRBJ1-1, with TRBD1 matching 8 bases. J lost 1 base, V lost 6 bases, and 10 bases had no gene match. This CDR3 has 16 amino acids. CDR1 and CDR2 (germline): LNHDA, SQIVND (reference sequence). The CDR3 loop is CASRPETGVANTEAFF. The CDR3 DNA sequence: TGTGCCAGTAGACCCGAGACAGGGGTTGCGAACACTGAAGCTTTCTTT.

This clone was observed a few times. The chain combines TRBV4-1 with TRBJ2-1; D might be TRBD2 (5 bases). The CDR3 sequence is 12 residues long. V dropped 5 bases and J dropped 8 bases, with 10 bases sitting between them. Per germline, CDR1 MGHRA and CDR2 YSYEKL. The CDR3 DNA sequence: TGCGCCAGCAGCGCGGACTTTGATGAGCAGTTCTTC. Translating gives CASSADFDEQFF.